The entry below gives a single TCR beta chain sequence along with its context. Its target is unknown. This sample is part of a study of response to subunit inactivated influenza vaccine. Study results and caveats: Authors suggested each seasonal flu vaccination may recruit only limited numbers of new T cells.

From the RT-PCR reads, TCRdb called clonotypes with MiXCR, one entry per CDR3 protein. The sample contains hundreds of thousands of distinct CDR3 sequences, 12% to 15% of which appear only once. The germline gives CDR1 MNHEY, CDR2 SVGEGT. The CDR3 is made up of 16 amino acids. V gave up 6 bases and J gave up 6 bases; unmatched junction bases: 10. V is TRBV6-2 or TRBV6-3 and J is TRBJ2-1, with TRBD2 matching over 11 bases. This specimen was PBMCs from blood, taken 14 to 15 days before vaccination. The receptor was derived from a man over 45 who received an inactivated influenza vaccine. The CDR3 sequence is CASSPKVGLAGNEQFF. DNA for the CDR3: TGTGCCAGCAGCCCCAAGGTTGGACTAGCGGGCAATGAGCAGTTCTTC.